This TCR beta chain emerged from a study of T-cell memory formation after mild COVID-19. This clonotype was observed at least ten times. The target antigen is unknown. After 5'RACE with constant-segment primers, TCR alpha and TCR beta cDNA libraries carrying sample barcodes and UMIs were obtained. TCRdb processed the 5' RACE reads anew with MiXCR; each CDR3 protein has one entry. The table records approximately 480,000 distinct CDR3 sequences, roughly 18% of them present only once. Notes on the study in general: Researchers found some responding clones in pre-infection memory, a sign that cross-reactive memory joined. Contracting CD4+ clones sat mainly in CM and EM; CD8+ in EMRA.

Germline loops: CDR1 MNHEY, CDR2 SVGAGI. The CDR3 spans 17 residues. Trimming stripped 5 bases from V and 0 bases from J, with 18 bases between. The genes are TRBV6-5 and TRBJ2-3; D perhaps matches TRBD2 (6 bases). Specimen: PBMCs or a T cell subset sorted from them (not recorded which). The sequence was collected from an adult woman who had mild COVID-19 (a few samples of this study predate the infection). Cell type and time point are not known. The CDR3 DNA sequence: TGTGCCAGCAGTCGCAGGTGGGGGGAGGCAAGCACAGATACGCAGTATTTT. Protein product: CASSRRWGEASTDTQYF.